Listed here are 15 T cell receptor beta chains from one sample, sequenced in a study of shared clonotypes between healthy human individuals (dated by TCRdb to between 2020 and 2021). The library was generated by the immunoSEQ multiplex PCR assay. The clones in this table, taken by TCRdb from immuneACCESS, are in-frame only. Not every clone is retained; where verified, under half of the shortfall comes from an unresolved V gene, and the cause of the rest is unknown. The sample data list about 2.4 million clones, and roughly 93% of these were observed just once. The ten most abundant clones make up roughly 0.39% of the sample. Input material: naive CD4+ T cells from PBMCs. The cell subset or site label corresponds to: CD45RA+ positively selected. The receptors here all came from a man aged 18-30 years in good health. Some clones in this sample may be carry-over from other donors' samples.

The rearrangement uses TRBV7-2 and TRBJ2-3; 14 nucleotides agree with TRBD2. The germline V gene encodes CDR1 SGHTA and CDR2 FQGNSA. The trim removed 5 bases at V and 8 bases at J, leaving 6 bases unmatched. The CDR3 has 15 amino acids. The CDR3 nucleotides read TGTGCCAGCAGCCGACTAGCGGGAGGGCGGGGTACGCAGTATTTT. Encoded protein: CASSRLAGGRGTQYF.

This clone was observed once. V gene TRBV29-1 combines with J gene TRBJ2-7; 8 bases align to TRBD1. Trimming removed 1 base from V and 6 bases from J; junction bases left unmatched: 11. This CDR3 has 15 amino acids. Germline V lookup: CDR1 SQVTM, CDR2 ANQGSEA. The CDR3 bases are TGCAGCGTTGAAGGTCGGGGGACAGGTGGGGGCGAGCAGTACTTC. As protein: CSVEGRGTGGGEQYF.

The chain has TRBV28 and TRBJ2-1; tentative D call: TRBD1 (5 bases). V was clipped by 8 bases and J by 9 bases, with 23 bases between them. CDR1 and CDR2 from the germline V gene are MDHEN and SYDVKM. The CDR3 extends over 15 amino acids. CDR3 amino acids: CASGPRAGLRGEQFF. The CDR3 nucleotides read TGTGCCAGCGGGCCTAGGGCAGGGCTGAGAGGTGAGCAGTTCTTC.

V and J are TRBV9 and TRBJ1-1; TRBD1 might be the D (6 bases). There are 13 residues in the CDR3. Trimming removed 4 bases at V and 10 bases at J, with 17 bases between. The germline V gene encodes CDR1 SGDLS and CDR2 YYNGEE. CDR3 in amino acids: CASSNPAGEGAFF. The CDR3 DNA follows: TGTGCCAGCAGCAACCCAGCAGGGGAGGGAGCTTTCTTT.

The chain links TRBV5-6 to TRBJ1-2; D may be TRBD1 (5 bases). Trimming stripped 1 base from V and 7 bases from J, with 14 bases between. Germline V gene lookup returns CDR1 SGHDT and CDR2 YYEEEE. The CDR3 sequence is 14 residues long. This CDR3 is CASSLSQGRGGYTF. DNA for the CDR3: TGTGCCAGCAGCTTGTCCCAGGGTAGGGGTGGCTACACCTTC.

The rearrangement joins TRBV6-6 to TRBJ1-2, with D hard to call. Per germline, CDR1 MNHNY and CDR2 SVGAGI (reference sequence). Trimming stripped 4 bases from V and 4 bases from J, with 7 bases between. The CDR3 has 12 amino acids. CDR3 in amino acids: CASSSAVYGYTF. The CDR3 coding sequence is TGTGCCAGCAGTTCGGCCGTCTATGGCTACACCTTC.

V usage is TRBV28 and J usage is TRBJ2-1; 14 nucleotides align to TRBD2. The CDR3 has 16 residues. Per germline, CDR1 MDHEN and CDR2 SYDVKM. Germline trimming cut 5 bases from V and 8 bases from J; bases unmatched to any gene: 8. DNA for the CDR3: TGTGCCAGCAGTCAACCGGGACTAGCGGGAGCCCATGAGCAGTTCTTC. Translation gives CASSQPGLAGAHEQFF.

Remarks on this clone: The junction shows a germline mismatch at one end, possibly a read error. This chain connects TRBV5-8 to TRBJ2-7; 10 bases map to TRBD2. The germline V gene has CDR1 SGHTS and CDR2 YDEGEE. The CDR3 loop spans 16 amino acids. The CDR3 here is CAGSSQTSGFPYEQYF. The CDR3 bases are TGTGCCGGCAGCTCTCAGACTAGCGGGTTTCCCTACGAGCAGTACTTC. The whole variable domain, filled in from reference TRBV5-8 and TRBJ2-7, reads EAGVTQSPTHLIKTRGQQATLRCSPISGHTSVYWYQQALGLGLQFLLWYDEGEERNRGNFPPRFSGRQFPNYSSELNVNALELEDSALYLCAGSSQTSGFPYEQYFGPGTRLTVT.

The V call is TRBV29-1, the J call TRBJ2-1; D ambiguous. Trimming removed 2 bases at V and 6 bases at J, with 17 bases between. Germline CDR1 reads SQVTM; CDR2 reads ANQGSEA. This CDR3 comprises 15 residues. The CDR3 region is CSVENGPGLFNEQFF. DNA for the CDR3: TGCAGCGTTGAAAATGGGCCCGGCTTATTCAATGAGCAGTTCTTC.

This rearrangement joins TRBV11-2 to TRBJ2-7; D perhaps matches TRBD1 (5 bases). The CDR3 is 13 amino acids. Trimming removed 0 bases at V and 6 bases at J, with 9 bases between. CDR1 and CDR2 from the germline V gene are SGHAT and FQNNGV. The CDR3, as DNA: TGTGCCAGCAGCTTAGAGGCCAGGGCCGAGCAGTACTTC. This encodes CASSLEARAEQYF.

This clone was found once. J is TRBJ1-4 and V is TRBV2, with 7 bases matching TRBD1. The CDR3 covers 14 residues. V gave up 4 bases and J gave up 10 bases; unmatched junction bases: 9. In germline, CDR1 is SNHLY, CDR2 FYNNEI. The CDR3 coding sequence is TGTGCCAGCAGTGCGGGACAGCTCAGCGGAAAACTGTTTTTT. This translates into CASSAGQLSGKLFF.

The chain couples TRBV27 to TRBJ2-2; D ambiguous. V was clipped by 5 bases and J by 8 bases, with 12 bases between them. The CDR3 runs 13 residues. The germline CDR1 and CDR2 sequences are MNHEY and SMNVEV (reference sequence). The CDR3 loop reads CASSPRSAGELFF. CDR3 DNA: TGTGCCAGCAGTCCCCGGTCGGCGGGGGAGCTGTTTTTT.

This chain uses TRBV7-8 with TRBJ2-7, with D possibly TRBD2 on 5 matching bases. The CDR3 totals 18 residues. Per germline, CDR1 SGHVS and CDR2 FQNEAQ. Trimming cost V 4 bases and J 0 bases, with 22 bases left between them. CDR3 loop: CASSSKLVFGISSYEQYF. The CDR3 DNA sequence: TGTGCCAGCAGCTCCAAATTGGTTTTCGGGATCAGCTCCTACGAGCAGTACTTC.

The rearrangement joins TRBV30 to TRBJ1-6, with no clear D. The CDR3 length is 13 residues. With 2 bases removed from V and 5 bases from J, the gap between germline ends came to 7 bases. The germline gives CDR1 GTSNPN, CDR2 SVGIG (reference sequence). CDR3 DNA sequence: TGTGCCTGGAGTTCCCATAATAATTCACCCCTCCACTTT. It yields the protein CAWSSHNNSPLHF.

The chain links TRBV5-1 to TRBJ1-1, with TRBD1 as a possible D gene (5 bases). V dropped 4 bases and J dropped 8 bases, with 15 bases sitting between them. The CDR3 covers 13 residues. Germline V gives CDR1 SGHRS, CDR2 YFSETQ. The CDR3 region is CASSQGPDVEAFF. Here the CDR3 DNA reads TGCGCCAGCAGCCAGGGACCGGATGTAGAAGCTTTCTTT. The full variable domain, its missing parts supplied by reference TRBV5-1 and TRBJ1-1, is KAGVTQTPRYLIKTRGQQVTLSCSPISGHRSVSWYQQTPGQGLQFLFEYFSETQRNKGNFPGRFSGRQFSNSRSEMNVSTLELGDSALYLCASSQGPDVEAFFGQGTRLTVV.